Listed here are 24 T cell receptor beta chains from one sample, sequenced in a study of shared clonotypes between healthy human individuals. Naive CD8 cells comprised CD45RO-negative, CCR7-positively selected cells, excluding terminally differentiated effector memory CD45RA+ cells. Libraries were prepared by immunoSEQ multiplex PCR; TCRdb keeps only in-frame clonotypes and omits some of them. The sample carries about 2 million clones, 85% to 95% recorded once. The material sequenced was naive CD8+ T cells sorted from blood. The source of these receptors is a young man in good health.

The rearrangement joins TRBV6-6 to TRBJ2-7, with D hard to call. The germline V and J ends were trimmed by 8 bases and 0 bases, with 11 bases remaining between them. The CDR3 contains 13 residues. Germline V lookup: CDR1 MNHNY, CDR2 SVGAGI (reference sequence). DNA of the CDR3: TGTGCCAGCGTAGCAGTCACCTCCTACGAGCAGTACTTC. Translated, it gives CASVAVTSYEQYF.

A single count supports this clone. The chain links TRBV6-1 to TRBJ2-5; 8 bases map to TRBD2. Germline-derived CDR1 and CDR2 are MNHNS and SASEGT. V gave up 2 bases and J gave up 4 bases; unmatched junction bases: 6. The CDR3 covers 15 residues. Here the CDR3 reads CASSELGLAGETQYF. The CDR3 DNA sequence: TGTGCCAGCAGTGAACTAGGTCTAGCGGGAGAGACCCAGTACTTC.

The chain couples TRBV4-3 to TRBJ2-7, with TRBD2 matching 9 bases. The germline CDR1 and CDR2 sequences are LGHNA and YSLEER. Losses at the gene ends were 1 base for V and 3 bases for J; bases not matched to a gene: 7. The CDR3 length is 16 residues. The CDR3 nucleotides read TGCGCCAGCAGCCAAGTTTGGGCGGGAGGGGGCTACGAGCAGTACTTC. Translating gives CASSQVWAGGGYEQYF.

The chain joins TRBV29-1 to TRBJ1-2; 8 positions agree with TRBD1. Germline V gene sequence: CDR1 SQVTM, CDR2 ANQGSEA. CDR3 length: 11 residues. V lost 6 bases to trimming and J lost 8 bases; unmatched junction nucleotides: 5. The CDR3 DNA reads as TGCAGCGTACAGGGGGTGAAAGGCTACACCTTC. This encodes CSVQGVKGYTF.

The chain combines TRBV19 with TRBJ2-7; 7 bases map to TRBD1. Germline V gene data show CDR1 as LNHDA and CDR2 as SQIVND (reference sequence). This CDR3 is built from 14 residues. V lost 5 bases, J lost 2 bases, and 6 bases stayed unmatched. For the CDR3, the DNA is TGTGCCAGTAGTTTTCGGACAGGCGCCTACGAGCAGTACTTC. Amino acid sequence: CASSFRTGAYEQYF.

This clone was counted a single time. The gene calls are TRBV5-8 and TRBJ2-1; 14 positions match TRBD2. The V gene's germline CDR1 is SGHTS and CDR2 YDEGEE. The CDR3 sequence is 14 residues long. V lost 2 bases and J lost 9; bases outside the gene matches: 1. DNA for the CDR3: TGTGCCAGCAGCTTCGGGACTAGCGGGGGTGAGCAGTTCTTC. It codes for CASSFGTSGGEQFF.

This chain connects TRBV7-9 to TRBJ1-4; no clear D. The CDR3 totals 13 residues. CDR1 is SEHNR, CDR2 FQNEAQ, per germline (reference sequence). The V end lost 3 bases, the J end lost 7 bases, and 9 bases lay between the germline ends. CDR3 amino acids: CASSFAVSEKLFF. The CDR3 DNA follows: TGTGCCAGCAGCTTCGCGGTCTCTGAAAAACTGTTTTTT. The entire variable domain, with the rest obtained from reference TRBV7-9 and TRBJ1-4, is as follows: DTGVSQNPRHKITKRGQNVTFRCDPISEHNRLYWYRQTLGQGPEFLTYFQNEAQLEKSRLLSDRFSAERPKGSFSTLEIQRTEQGDSAMYLCASSFAVSEKLFFGSGTQLSVL.

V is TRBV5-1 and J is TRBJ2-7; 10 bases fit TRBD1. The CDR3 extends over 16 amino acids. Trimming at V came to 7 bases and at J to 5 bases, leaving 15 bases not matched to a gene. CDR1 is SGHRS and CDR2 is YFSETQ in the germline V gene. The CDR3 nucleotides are TGCGCCAGCCAAGCTCTACCGGGACAGGGGCTCGACGAGCAGTACTTC. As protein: CASQALPGQGLDEQYF.

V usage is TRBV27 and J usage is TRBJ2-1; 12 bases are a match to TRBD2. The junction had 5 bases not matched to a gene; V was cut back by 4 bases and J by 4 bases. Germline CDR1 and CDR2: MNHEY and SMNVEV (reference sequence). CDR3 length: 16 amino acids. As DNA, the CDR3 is TGTGCCAGCAGTTGGACTAGCGGGGACCTTTACAATGAGCAGTTCTTC. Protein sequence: CASSWTSGDLYNEQFF.

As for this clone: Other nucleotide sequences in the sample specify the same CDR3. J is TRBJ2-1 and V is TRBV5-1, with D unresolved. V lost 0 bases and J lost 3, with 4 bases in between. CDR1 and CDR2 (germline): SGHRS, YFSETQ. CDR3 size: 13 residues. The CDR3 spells CASSLVDYNEQFF. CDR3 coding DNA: TGCGCCAGCAGCTTGGTGGACTACAATGAGCAGTTCTTC.

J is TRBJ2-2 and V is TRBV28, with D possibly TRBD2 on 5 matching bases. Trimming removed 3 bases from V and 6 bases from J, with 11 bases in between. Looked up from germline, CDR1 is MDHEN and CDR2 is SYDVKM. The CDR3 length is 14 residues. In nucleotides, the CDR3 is TGTGCCAGCAGTTTTCTGAACGGGGCCGGGGAGCTGTTTTTT. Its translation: CASSFLNGAGELFF.

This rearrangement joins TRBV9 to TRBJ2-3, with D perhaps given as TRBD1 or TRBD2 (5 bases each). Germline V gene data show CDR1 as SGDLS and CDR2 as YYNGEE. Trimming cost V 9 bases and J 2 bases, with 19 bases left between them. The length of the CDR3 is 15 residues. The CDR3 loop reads CAISFAGRVTDTQYF. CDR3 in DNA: TGTGCCATATCTTTTGCGGGCAGGGTCACAGATACGCAGTATTTT.

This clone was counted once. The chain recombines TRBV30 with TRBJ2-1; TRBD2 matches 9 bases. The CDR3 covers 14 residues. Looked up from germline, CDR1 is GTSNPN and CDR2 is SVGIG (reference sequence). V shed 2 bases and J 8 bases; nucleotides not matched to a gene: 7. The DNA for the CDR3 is TGTGCCTGGAGTTTTCTAGCGGGATACGATGAGCAGTTCTTC. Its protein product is CAWSFLAGYDEQFF. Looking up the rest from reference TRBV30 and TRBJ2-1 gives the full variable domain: SQTIHQWPATLVQPVGSPLSLECTVEGTSNPNLYWYRQAAGRGLQLLFYSVGIGQISSEVPQNLSASRPQDRQFILSSKKLLLSDSGFYLCAWSFLAGYDEQFFGPGTRLTVL.

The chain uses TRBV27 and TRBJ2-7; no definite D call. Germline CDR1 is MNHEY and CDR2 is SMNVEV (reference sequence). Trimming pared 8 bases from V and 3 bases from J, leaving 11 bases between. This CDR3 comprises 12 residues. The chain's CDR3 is CASGGSNYEQYF. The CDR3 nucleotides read TGTGCCAGCGGTGGCAGTAACTACGAGCAGTACTTC.

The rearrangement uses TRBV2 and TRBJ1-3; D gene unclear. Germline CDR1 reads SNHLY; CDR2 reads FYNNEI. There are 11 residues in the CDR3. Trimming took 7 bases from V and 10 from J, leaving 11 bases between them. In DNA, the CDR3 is TGTGCCAGCACTGTTGGCCTAACCATATATTTT. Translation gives CASTVGLTIYF.

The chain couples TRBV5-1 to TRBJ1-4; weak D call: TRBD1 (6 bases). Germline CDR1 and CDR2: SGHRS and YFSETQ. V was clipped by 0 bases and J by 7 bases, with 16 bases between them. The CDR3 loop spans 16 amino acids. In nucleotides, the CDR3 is TGCGCCAGCAGCTTGGCCGATGGGGGGCCGGGTGAAAAACTGTTTTTT. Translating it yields CASSLADGGPGEKLFF.

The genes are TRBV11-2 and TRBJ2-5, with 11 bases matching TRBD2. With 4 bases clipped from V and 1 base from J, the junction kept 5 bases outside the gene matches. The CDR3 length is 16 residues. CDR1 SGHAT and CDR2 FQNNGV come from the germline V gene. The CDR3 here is CASSSPTSGVQETQYF. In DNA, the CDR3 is TGTGCCAGCAGCTCTCCGACTAGCGGGGTCCAAGAGACCCAGTACTTC.

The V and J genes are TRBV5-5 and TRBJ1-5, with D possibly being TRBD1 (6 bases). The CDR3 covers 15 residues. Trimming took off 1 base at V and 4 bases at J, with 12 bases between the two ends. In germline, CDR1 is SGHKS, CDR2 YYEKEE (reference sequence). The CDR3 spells CASSLTGLGNQPQHF. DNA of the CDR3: TGTGCCAGCAGCTTGACAGGGCTGGGGAATCAGCCCCAGCATTTT.

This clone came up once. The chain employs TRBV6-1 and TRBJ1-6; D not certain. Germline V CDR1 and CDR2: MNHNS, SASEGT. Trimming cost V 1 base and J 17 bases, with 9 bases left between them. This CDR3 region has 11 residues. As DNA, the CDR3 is TGTGCCAGCAGTGAAGGCGGTCCCTTCCACTTT. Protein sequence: CASSEGGPFHF.

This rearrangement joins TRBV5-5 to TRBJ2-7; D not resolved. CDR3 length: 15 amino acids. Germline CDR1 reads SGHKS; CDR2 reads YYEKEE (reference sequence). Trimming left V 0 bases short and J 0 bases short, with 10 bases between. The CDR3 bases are TGTGCCAGCAGCTTGGGGCCGAGGAGCTCCTACGAGCAGTACTTC. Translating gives CASSLGPRSSYEQYF. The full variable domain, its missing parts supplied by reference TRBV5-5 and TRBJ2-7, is DAGVTQSPTHLIKTRGQQVTLRCSPISGHKSVSWYQQVLGQGPQFIFQYYEKEERGRGNFPDRFSARQFPNYSSELNVNALLLGDSALYLCASSLGPRSSYEQYFGPGTRLTVT.

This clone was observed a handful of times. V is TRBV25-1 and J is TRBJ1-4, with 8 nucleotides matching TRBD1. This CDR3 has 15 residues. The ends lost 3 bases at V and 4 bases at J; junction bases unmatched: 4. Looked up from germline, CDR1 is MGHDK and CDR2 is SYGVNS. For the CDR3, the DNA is TGTGCCAGCAGTGAGGGACAGGCCGTTAATGAAAAACTGTTTTTT. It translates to CASSEGQAVNEKLFF.

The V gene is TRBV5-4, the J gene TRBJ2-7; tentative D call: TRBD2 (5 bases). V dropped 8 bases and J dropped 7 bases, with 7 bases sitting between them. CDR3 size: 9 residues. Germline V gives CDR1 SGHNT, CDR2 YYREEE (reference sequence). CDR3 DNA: TGTGCCAGAGGAGGAGAGCAGTACTTC. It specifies CARGGEQYF. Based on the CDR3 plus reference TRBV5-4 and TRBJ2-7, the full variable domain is ETGVTQSPTHLIKTRGQQVTLRCSSQSGHNTVSWYQQALGQGPQFIFQYYREEENGRGNFPPRFSGLQFPNYSSELNVNALELDDSALYLCARGGEQYFGPGTRLTVT.

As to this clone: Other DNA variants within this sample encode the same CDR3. The DNA for the CDR3 is TGTGCCAGCAGTTATGGGAGTACTGAAGCTTTCTTT. Its protein product is CASSYGSTEAFF. The V gene is TRBV6-6, the J gene TRBJ1-1; D ambiguous. Germline V CDR1 and CDR2: MNHNY, SVGAGI (reference sequence). V was cut by 3 bases and J by 5 bases, with 7 bases left in between. The CDR3 runs to 12 residues.

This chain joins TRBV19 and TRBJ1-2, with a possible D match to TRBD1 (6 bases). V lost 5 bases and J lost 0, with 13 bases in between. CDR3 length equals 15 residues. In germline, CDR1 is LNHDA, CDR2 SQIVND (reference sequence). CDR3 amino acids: CASSWGQGTNYGYTF. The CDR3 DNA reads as TGTGCCAGTAGTTGGGGCCAGGGGACTAACTATGGCTACACCTTC.